Below, 2 T cell receptor beta chains from the same sample are listed, as sequenced in a study of glioma-infiltrating T cells. Amplification of TCR alpha and beta CDR3 regions from RNA used iRepertoire nested multiplex PCR. TCRdb ran MiXCR on the multiplex PCR reads and lists one entry per CDR3 protein. The table shows around 100,000 distinct CDR3 sequences, with about 30% occurring only once. Source material: glioma tissue, nonneoplastic brain tissue, or PBMCs (not recorded which). All receptors come from a human donor with low-grade glioma or glioblastoma, undergoing nonglioma brain surgery, or in good health (not recorded which).

The V and J genes are TRBV5-1 and TRBJ2-5; possible D gene TRBD2, 6 bases. CDR3 length equals 13 residues. Germline values: CDR1 SGHRS, CDR2 YFSETQ. Trimming pared 4 bases from V and 6 bases from J, leaving 13 bases between. CDR3 sequence reads: CASSGGTDKTQYF. The CDR3 DNA reads TGCGCCAGCAGCGGGGGGACCGACAAGACCCAGTACTTC.

In its sample, this clonotype was seen a few times. This sequence joins TRBV7-9 and TRBJ1-3, with D maybe TRBD1 (5 bases). The V and J ends lost 1 base and 0 bases respectively, with 7 bases between them. Looked up from germline, CDR1 is SEHNR and CDR2 is FQNEAQ (reference sequence). This CDR3 has 15 residues. The CDR3 coding sequence is TGTGCCAGCAGCTTAGGGGACCTCTCTGGAAACACCATATATTTT. Translated: CASSLGDLSGNTIYF.